Included here is one TCR beta chain sequence, with context. This clone has only one observation. Its antigen remains unidentified. Base qualities were left out, and no much larger clone turns up one base away. V is cut by 2 bases and J by 10 bases, and the space between the germline ends is 9 bases. CDR1 and CDR2 (KGHSH, LQKENI) derive from the germline V gene. From the cysteine through the phenylalanine, the CDR3 covers 12 amino acids. Of all the DNA, just the CDR3 is kept, 36 bases in frame from base 1. The record originates from a study of blood T cell repertoires in COVID-19 (dated by TCRdb to 2018 to 2021). The study in broad terms: The collaborator samples originated in the United States, Italy and Spain and spanned the acute and convalescent phases of COVID-19. Samples came from the ongoing ImmuneRACE study (first 160 participants) plus 1,254 subjects from 6 global collaborators. The sample metadata nearly always contained a de-identified subject ID, COVID-19 status, age in years and sex. The repertoires were released in a freely available public database intended as a resource for research on the immune response to SARS-CoV-2. Deeply sampled blood TCRbeta repertoires from subjects exposed to, actively infected with, or recovered from COVID-19 were included in the dataset. The material from the prospective study consisted of cDNA or gDNA derived from T cells, B-cell-depleted T cells, or PBMCs. Where available, HLA class I and class II types were taken from metadata supplied by the sample provider and were not determined by assay-based typing. Study-wide conclusions, independent of this receptor: The amount of clinical and demographic metadata varied by source and participant and was provided uncurated.

Participants in the prospective study were enrolled through a virtual design, were aged roughly 18 to 90 years, and lived in under 25 United States geographic areas. Cohort assignment in the prospective study relied on participant-reported clinical history from a screening survey and a study questionnaire. For ImmuneRACE Cohort 3, a participant was defined as recovered based on two consecutive negative NP/OP PCR tests, clearance by a healthcare professional, or resolution of symptoms. In the prospective study, whole blood, serum and a nasopharyngeal or oropharyngeal swab were collected from each participant by mobile phlebotomists. Participants in the prospective study had the option to provide additional blood draws and questionnaires over a 2-month period. Blood samples from the prospective study were shipped frozen or at room temperature prior to DNA extraction. The immunoSEQ Assay, a bias-controlled multiplex PCR, was used to amplify TCRbeta CDR3 regions from genomic DNA. The original pipeline was this. The number of nucleated cells in each sample was estimated by amplification of reference gene primers within the assay. To quantify the absolute abundance of each unique TCRbeta CDR3 rearrangement, sequence reads were collapsed and filtered. For each sample, productive Simpson clonality was calculated by taking the square root of Simpson's diversity index across productive rearrangements. TCRdb carries this immuneACCESS record with in-frame sequences only. Its versions omit some clonotypes, under half of them owing to an unresolved V gene in the studies checked, with the rest unexplained. V and J calls and clone size come straight from that table; D and trimming were deduced from the DNA. Counted in this sample were about 160,000 clones; roughly 83% of them appeared once. About 4.6% of the sample belongs to the ten largest clones.

This sequence uses TRBV18 and TRBJ2-1, and the D gene may be TRBD2, 6 bases matching. Sequencing was performed on PBMCs or T cells enriched from blood (not recorded which). The sequence came from a woman between 50 and 59 years old who had recovered from COVID-19. The CDR3 reads CASSPASAEQFF. The DNA sequence follows: TGTGCCAGCTCACCAGCTAGCGCCGAGCAGTTCTTC.